This passage covers 7 T cell receptor beta chains from one sample sequenced in a study of T-cell memory formation after mild COVID-19. TCRdb reanalysed the 5' RACE reads using MiXCR and keeps one entry per CDR3 protein. The sample includes about 400,000 distinct CDR3 sequences, roughly 18% of them seen just once. The source material was PBMCs or a T cell subset sorted from them (not recorded which). The receptors here all came from a man aged 18-30 years who had mild COVID-19 (a few samples of this study predate the infection). Cell type and time point are not known.

V is TRBV25-1 and J is TRBJ1-2; 10 bases align to TRBD1. V shed 5 bases, J shed 8 bases, and the junction held 14 bases outside the gene matches. The V gene's germline CDR1 is MGHDK and CDR2 SYGVNS. There are 16 residues in the CDR3. The CDR3 protein is CASSLLGTGEEQGYTF. The CDR3 bases are TGTGCCAGCAGTCTCCTGGGGACAGGGGAGGAACAGGGCTACACCTTC.

This clonotype has a handful of counts. In DNA, the CDR3 is TGCAGTGCGAGAACCGACAGGGACTACGAGCAGTACGTC. Its protein product is CSARTDRDYEQYV. The rearrangement uses TRBV20-1 and TRBJ2-7, with 7 bases that match TRBD1. Trimming cost V 6 bases and J 3 bases; bases outside gene matches: 8. This CDR3 spans 13 amino acids. CDR1 and CDR2 (germline): DFQATT, SNEGSKA (reference sequence).

The chain joins TRBV7-2 to TRBJ2-3; 10 positions match TRBD2. Germline V lookup: CDR1 SGHTA, CDR2 FQGNSA. V lost 3 bases to trimming and J lost 4 bases; unmatched junction nucleotides: 4. The CDR3 is made up of 15 amino acids. The CDR3 sequence is CASSFESGGADTQYF. CDR3 in DNA: TGTGCCAGCAGCTTCGAAAGCGGGGGGGCAGATACGCAGTATTTT.

This clonotype turned up a few times. The chain combines TRBV2 with TRBJ2-1, with D tentatively TRBD2 (5 bases). CDR3 length equals 16 residues. Germline V gene data show CDR1 as SNHLY and CDR2 as FYNNEI. V was cut by 1 base and J by 0 bases, with 10 bases left in between. CDR3 coding DNA: TGTGCCAGCAGTGAAGGCGAGGGTTCCTCCTACAATGAGCAGTTCTTC. It is translated as CASSEGEGSSYNEQFF.

Concerning this clonotype itself: A much larger clone lies a single base off, so this may be a read error. This chain joins TRBV20-1 and TRBJ2-3; D gene ambiguous. In germline, CDR1 is DFQATT, CDR2 SNEGSKA (reference sequence). Between the trimmed V and J ends, which lost 0 bases and 3 bases, there was a span of 4 bases. The CDR3 contains 12 residues. The CDR3 region is CSAREGTDTQYF. For the CDR3, the DNA is TGCAGTGCTAGAGAGGGGACAGATACGCAGTATTTT.

The genes are TRBV12-3 or TRBV12-4 and TRBJ2-2; D might be TRBD1 or TRBD2, each matching 5 bases. The CDR3 covers 16 residues. V was pared by 4 bases and J by 4 bases, with 16 bases between. The DNA for the CDR3 is TGTGCCAGCAGTTGGGACCCATGGGCGGGCACCGGGGAGCTGTTTTTT. Its translation is CASSWDPWAGTGELFF.

J is TRBJ2-3 and V is TRBV7-2; D gene unclear. The CDR3 is made up of 11 amino acids. CDR1 and CDR2 from the germline V gene are SGHTA and FQGNSA. Trimming took off 3 bases at V and 5 bases at J, with 3 bases between the two ends. As DNA, the CDR3 is TGTGCCAGCAGCTTCATAGATACGCAGTATTTT. It is translated as CASSFIDTQYF.